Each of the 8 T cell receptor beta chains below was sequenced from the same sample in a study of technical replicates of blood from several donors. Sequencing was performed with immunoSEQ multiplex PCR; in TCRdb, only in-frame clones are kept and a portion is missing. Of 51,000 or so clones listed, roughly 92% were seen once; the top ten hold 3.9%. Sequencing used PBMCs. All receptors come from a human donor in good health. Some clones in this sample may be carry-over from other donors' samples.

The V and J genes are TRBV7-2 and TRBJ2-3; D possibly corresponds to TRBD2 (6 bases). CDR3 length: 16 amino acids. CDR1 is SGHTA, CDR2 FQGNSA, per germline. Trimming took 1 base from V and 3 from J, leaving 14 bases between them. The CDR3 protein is CASSLGTGRSTDTQYF. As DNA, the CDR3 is TGTGCCAGCAGCTTAGGGACGGGGAGGTCTACAGATACGCAGTATTTT.

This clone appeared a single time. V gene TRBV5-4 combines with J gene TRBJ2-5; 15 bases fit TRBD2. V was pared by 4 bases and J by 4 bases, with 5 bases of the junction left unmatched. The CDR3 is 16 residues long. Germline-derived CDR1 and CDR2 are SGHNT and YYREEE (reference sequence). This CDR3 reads CASSGRTSGRGETQYF. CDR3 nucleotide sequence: TGTGCCAGCAGCGGACGGACTAGCGGGAGGGGAGAGACCCAGTACTTC. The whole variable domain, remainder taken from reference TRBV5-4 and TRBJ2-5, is ETGVTQSPTHLIKTRGQQVTLRCSSQSGHNTVSWYQQALGQGPQFIFQYYREEENGRGNFPPRFSGLQFPNYSSELNVNALELDDSALYLCASSGRTSGRGETQYFGPGTRLLVL.

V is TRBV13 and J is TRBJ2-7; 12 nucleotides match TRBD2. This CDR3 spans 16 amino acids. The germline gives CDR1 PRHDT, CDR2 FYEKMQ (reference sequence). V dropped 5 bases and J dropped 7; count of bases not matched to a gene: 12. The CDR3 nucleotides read TGTGCCAGCAGCAGGGGACTAGCGGGTCGACCGGGTGAGCAGTACTTC. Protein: CASSRGLAGRPGEQYF.

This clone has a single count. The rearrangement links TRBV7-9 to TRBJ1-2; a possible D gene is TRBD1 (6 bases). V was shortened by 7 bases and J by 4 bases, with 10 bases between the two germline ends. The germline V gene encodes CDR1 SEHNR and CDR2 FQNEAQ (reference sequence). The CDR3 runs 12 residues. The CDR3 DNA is TGTGCCAGCACCCGGACAGTCTATGGCTACACCTTC. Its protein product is CASTRTVYGYTF. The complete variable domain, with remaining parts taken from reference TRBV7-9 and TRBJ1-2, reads DTGVSQNPRHKITKRGQNVTFRCDPISEHNRLYWYRQTLGQGPEFLTYFQNEAQLEKSRLLSDRFSAERPKGSFSTLEIQRTEQGDSAMYLCASTRTVYGYTFGSGTRLTVV.

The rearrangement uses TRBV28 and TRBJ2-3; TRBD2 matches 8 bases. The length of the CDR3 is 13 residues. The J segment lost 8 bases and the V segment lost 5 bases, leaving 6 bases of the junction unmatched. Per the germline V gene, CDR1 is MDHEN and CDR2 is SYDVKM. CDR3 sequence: CASSIGGAGTQYF. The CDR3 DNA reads TGTGCCAGCAGTATCGGGGGGGCGGGTACGCAGTATTTT.

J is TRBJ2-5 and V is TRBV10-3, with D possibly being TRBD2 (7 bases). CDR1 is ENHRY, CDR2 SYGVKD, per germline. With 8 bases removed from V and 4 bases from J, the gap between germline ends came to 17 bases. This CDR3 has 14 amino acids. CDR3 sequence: CAISGGGPPETQYF. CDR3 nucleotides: TGTGCCATCTCTGGGGGGGGGCCCCCAGAGACCCAGTACTTC.

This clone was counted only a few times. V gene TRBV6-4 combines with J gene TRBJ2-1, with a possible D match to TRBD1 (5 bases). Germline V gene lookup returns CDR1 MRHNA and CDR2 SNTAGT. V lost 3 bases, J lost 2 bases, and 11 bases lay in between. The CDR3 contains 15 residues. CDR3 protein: CASSDSGRPYNEQFF. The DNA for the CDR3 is TGTGCCAGCAGTGATTCAGGGCGGCCCTACAATGAGCAGTTCTTC.

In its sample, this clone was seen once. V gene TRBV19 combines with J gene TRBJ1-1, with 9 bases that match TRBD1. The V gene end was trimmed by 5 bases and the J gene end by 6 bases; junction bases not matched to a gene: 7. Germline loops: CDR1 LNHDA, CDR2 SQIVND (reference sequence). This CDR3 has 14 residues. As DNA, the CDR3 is TGTGCCAGTAGTGCTACAGGGGGCTTTCCTGAAGCTTTCTTT. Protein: CASSATGGFPEAFF.